This TCR beta chain was identified in a study of vaccination effects on CD4 cells after COVID-19. Details on this clone: The antigen remains unidentified. A read error may account for a junction end that differs from germline.

Data came from immunoSEQ multiplex PCR; TCRdb stores just in-frame clones and leaves some out. The sample has about 38,000 clones; 55% to 75% are singletons. Germline V gives CDR1 SGHKS, CDR2 YYEKEE (reference sequence). This CDR3 has 11 residues. Viral peptide pool expansion of antigen-specific CD4+ T cells preceded sequencing in the ViraFEST assay. Between days 10 and 11 of culture, CD4+ T cells were separated out. Absence of prior SARS-CoV-2 infection characterized the vaccine recipients, who showed negative nucleocapsid antibodies. The receptor comes from a human donor who received a COVID-19 vaccine. The sample here was CD4+ T cells from PBMCs cultured with SARS-CoV-2 spike peptides, taken before COVID-19 vaccination. The V and J genes are TRBV5-5 and TRBJ1-2; TRBD1 agrees at 7 bases. As DNA, the CDR3 is TGTGCCAGCAGCTTGGGGGACAGAGAAGACTTC. Its protein product is CASSLGDREDF.